This TCR beta chain was sequenced in a study of blood T cells in healthy people across ages. Germline CDR1 reads SGHVS; CDR2 reads FNYEAQ. The germline V and J ends were trimmed by 4 bases and 0 bases, with 10 bases remaining between them. CDR3 length equals 15 residues. The authors ran a second PCR of about 6 to 12 cycles using a sample-barcoded 5' primer and a J-beta primer mix. MiXCR, applied by TCRdb to the 5' RACE reads, yields one record per CDR3 protein. Altogether 750,000 to 1,000,000 distinct CDR3 sequences are present, around 29% being singletons, with the ten largest covering 10% to 13%. This sample was shared with a second study, whose subject was T cells of mothers and their children. From that second work: In this cohort, donors were three healthy Caucasian mothers plus their six children. Barcodes and 2-4 random nucleotides were added by M1S in the second PCR. The TCR beta CDR3 read count exceeded 10 million for each mother and was several million for each child.

Sequencing was performed on blood. The receptor comes from a woman aged 40 to 49 in good health. The chain combines TRBV7-6 with TRBJ2-1, with unresolved D. For the CDR3, the DNA is TGTGCCAGCAGCTCCTTAGATGGCTCCTACAATGAGCAGTTCTTC. Its translation is CASSSLDGSYNEQFF.